The sample holds a few counts of the clone carrying this TCR beta chain. No antigen is known for it. Other DNA sequences within the sample encode an identical CDR3. cDNA reverse transcribed from extracted RNA served as the sequencing template. Only in-frame clones appear in the TCRdb table, and some are missing; sequencing was by immunoSEQ multiplex PCR. The sample has around 160,000 clones; roughly 50% are singletons. CD4+ and CD8+ T cells were sorted from PBMCs. The sample originates from a study of CD8+ T cells in alopecia areata. Trimming pared 0 bases from V and 4 bases from J, leaving 4 bases between. CDR1 is SQVTM, CDR2 ANQGSEA, per germline. This CDR3 is 11 amino acids long. Broader study findings: Scalp repertoires also include resident alphabeta T cells from normal skin. Alopecia totalis/universalis scalp especially showed more expanded CD8+ clones than normal scalp. Mice showed TCR sharing more clearly than patients did, possibly owing to HLA.

This clonotype was obtained from a human donor with alopecia areata. Sequenced: CD4+ T cells sorted from blood. This chain connects TRBV29-1 to TRBJ2-7; D call uncertain. This CDR3 is CSVEDRYEQYF. CDR3 DNA: TGCAGCGTTGAAGATCGGTACGAGCAGTACTTC.